This TCR beta chain was found in a study of shared clonotypes between healthy human individuals. General study points: Clonotypes shared by all four sorted-subset donors had higher generation probabilities than non-shared clonotypes. Sorted-subset sequencing was shown by rarefaction to be incomplete despite large depth.

CD45RO-negative, CCR7-selected cells formed the naive CD8 fraction, which excluded terminally differentiated effector memory CD45RA+ cells. This clone is a singleton in its sample. Its cognate antigen is unknown. TCRdb's table, derived via immunoSEQ multiplex PCR, lists solely in-frame clones and lacks some. The data hold 800,000 to 950,000 clones, with 90% to 98% observed a single time. The CDR3 loop spans 15 amino acids. The germline V gene encodes CDR1 SQVTM and CDR2 ANQGSEA. Trimming cost V 0 bases and J 3 bases, with 14 bases left between them. This rearrangement joins TRBV29-1 to TRBJ1-2, with D possibly TRBD1 on 5 matching bases. This TCR was sampled from a man younger than 45 in good health. The sequencing sample was made of naive CD8+ T cells sorted from blood. DNA for the CDR3: TGCAGCGTTGAAGAAGCCCCGGGACTCGACTATGGCTACACCTTC. This sequence encodes CSVEEAPGLDYGYTF. The variable domain in full, completed from reference TRBV29-1 and TRBJ1-2, reads SAVISQKPSRDICQRGTSLTIQCQVDSQVTMMFWYRQQPGQSLTLIATANQGSEATYESGFVIDKFPISRPNLTFSTLTVSNMSPEDSSIYLCSVEEAPGLDYGYTFGSGTRLTVV.